The clone carrying this T cell receptor beta chain appeared many times. What it recognizes is unknown. The sample comes from a study of T cells in Graves' hyperthyroidism and ophthalmopathy. Study-wide points: A model built on 13 V-J features separated ophthalmopathy from stable hyperthyroidism.

Amplified TCR beta CDR3 regions derived from RNA transcripts. HTBI primers were used for first-round RT-PCR of the TCR CDR3. From the multiplex PCR reads, TCRdb called clonotypes with MiXCR, one entry per CDR3 protein. The sample has 300,000 to 450,000 distinct CDR3 sequences, about a sixth seen once. The V and J ends lost 4 bases and 0 bases, in that order; junction bases with no gene match: 13. This CDR3 has 18 residues. Germline-derived CDR1 and CDR2 are DFQATT and SNEGSKA (reference sequence). This chain connects TRBV20-1 to TRBJ1-5; 9 bases agree with TRBD1. Material for sequencing was blood. The sequence was obtained from a woman aged 40 to 55 with Graves' ophthalmopathy. The CDR3 loop reads CSAIGQGKVLDSNQPQHF. The CDR3 DNA sequence: TGCAGTGCTATAGGACAGGGGAAAGTACTGGATAGCAATCAGCCCCAGCATTTT.